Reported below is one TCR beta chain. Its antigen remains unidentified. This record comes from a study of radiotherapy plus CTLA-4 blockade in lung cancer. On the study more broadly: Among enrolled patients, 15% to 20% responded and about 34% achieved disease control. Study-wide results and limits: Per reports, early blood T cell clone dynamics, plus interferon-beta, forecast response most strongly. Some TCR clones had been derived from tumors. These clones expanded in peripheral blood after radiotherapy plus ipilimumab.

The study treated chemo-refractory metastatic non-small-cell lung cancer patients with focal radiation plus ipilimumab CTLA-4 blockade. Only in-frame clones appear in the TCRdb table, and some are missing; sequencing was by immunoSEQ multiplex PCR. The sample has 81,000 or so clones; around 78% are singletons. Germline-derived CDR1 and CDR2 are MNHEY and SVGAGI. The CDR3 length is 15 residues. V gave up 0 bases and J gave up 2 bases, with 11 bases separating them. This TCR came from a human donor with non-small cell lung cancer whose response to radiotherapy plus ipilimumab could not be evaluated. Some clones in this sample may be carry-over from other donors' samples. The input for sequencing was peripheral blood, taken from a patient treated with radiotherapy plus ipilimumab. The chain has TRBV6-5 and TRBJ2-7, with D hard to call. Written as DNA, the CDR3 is TGTGCCAGCAGTTACTCGTTAACAGCTCCCTACGAGCAGTACTTC. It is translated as CASSYSLTAPYEQYF.